The 15 T cell receptor beta chains given below trace back to one sample, sequenced in a study of spatial heterogeneity in lung cancer. TCRdb itself ran the 5' RACE reads through MiXCR, one entry per CDR3 protein. This sample has fewer than 65,000 distinct CDR3 sequences, with under 7.5% found just once. The sample's time point: sample taken at primary tumor resection. The material sequenced was PBMCs, taken at surgery. These receptor sequences come from a female donor with early-stage non-small cell lung cancer.

The sample holds a few counts of this clonotype. The V and J genes are TRBV12-3 or TRBV12-4 and TRBJ2-1; D possibly corresponds to TRBD1 (6 bases). With 5 bases removed from V and 4 bases from J, the gap between germline ends came to 12 bases. CDR3 size: 14 residues. The CDR3: CASSLDSIYNEQFF. CDR3 DNA sequence: TGTGCCAGCAGTCTGGACAGTATTTACAATGAGCAGTTCTTC.

This clonotype was counted at least ten times. The chain couples TRBV13 to TRBJ2-2, with D unclear. The CDR3 spans 14 residues. Germline values: CDR1 PRHDT, CDR2 FYEKMQ (reference sequence). V gave up 5 bases and J gave up 3 bases, with 10 bases separating them. The CDR3 nucleotides are TGTGCCAGCAGCCGAGGTGGCTACACCGGGGAGCTGTTTTTT. Protein: CASSRGGYTGELFF.

On this clonotype itself: Possible read error: a much larger clone is one base away. V and J are TRBV3-1 and TRBJ2-3; D is uncertain. V was clipped by 1 base and J by 0 bases, with 11 bases between them. This CDR3 spans 16 amino acids. The germline V gene encodes CDR1 LGHDT and CDR2 YNNKEL (reference sequence). The CDR3 DNA is TGTGCCAGCAGCCAAGGATCGATGCCTAGCACAGATACGCAGTATTTT. It is translated as CASSQGSMPSTDTQYF.

This clonotype has ten or more counts. The chain is built from TRBV25-1 and TRBJ2-1; weak D call: TRBD2 (7 bases). Looked up from germline, CDR1 is MGHDK and CDR2 is SYGVNS. The CDR3 is 14 amino acids. The ends were cut back, 6 bases at V and 9 bases at J, with 18 bases in the middle. In DNA, the CDR3 is TGTGCCAGCAGCCTGGGGGGCGGGAGTCCTGAGCAGTTCTTC. This translates into CASSLGGGSPEQFF.

This clonotype has at least ten counts. The V call is TRBV12-3 or TRBV12-4, the J call TRBJ2-3; TRBD2 agrees at 7 bases. This CDR3 comprises 15 residues. Unmatched junction bases numbered 7, after V lost 4 bases and J lost 3 bases. This chain's CDR3 is CASSSRGGVTDTQYF. Here the CDR3 DNA reads TGTGCCAGCAGTTCGAGGGGAGGGGTAACAGATACGCAGTATTTT.

Only a few counts were recorded for this clonotype. The genes are TRBV10-3 and TRBJ1-3, with D unclear. V was trimmed by 4 bases and J by 2 bases, leaving 15 bases between them. The CDR3 is made up of 16 amino acids. Per the germline V gene, CDR1 is ENHRY and CDR2 is SYGVKD. The CDR3 loop reads CAISVGETKPGNTIYF. In DNA form, the CDR3 reads TGTGCCATCAGTGTGGGAGAGACCAAACCTGGAAACACCATATATTTT.

This clonotype was recorded at least ten times. The rearrangement joins TRBV11-2 to TRBJ2-3; TRBD1 matches at 8 bases. V shed 2 bases, J shed 2 bases, and the junction held 3 bases outside the gene matches. Germline values: CDR1 SGHAT, CDR2 FQNNGV. This CDR3 is built from 15 residues. The CDR3 DNA sequence: TGTGCCAGCAGCTTACAGGGGGCTTTCACAGATACGCAGTATTTT. Protein sequence: CASSLQGAFTDTQYF.

The rearrangement joins TRBV6-1 to TRBJ2-3; D unresolved. The V end was cut by 7 bases, the J end by 6 bases, with 8 bases between. Germline assignment: CDR1 MNHNS and CDR2 SASEGT. This CDR3 contains 11 residues. CDR3 nucleotides: TGTGCCAGCAATCAACCGGATACGCAGTATTTT. Its translation: CASNQPDTQYF.

This clonotype has ten or more counts. The chain carries TRBV10-3 and TRBJ1-2, with D maybe TRBD1 (5 bases). CDR3 length: 15 amino acids. Between the trimmed V and J ends, which lost 8 bases and 1 base, there was a span of 17 bases. The germline V gene has CDR1 ENHRY and CDR2 SYGVKD. In DNA, the CDR3 is TGTGCCATCGGGGACCGCGGAACCCTTAACTATGGCTACACCTTC. It specifies CAIGDRGTLNYGYTF.

The chain combines TRBV15 with TRBJ1-5; D not certain. In germline, CDR1 is LNHNV, CDR2 YYDKDF (reference sequence). V was clipped by 1 base and J by 4 bases, with 8 bases between them. The CDR3 sequence is 14 residues long. CDR3 region: CATSRGGGNQPQHF. As DNA, the CDR3 is TGTGCCACCAGCAGAGGAGGAGGGAATCAGCCCCAGCATTTT.

Many counts were recorded for this clonotype. The genes are TRBV5-1 and TRBJ2-5; TRBD2 agrees at 7 bases. The germline gives CDR1 SGHRS, CDR2 YFSETQ. The V gene end was trimmed by 4 bases and the J gene end by 4 bases; junction bases not matched to a gene: 13. The CDR3 spans 16 residues. Here the CDR3 DNA reads TGCGCCAGCAGCCCCATTTGGGGAGGGGCAGTAGAGACCCAGTACTTC. Residues: CASSPIWGGAVETQYF.

This clonotype turned up a few times. V gene TRBV12-3 or TRBV12-4 combines with J gene TRBJ2-2; 7 bases fit TRBD1. V shed 5 bases and J 8 bases; nucleotides not matched to a gene: 14. The CDR3 contains 16 residues. The CDR3 protein is CASSRTGQPQWGELFF. Written as DNA, the CDR3 is TGTGCCAGCAGTCGTACGGGACAGCCACAATGGGGGGAGCTGTTTTTT.

This clonotype has at least ten counts. The gene calls are TRBV2 and TRBJ2-2; 8 nucleotides agree with TRBD1. Germline assignment: CDR1 SNHLY and CDR2 FYNNEI. This CDR3 is built from 13 residues. Trimming took 6 bases from V and 6 from J; bases not matched to a gene: 3. In nucleotides, the CDR3 is TGTGCCAGCAGGACAGGGGTAGCCGGGGAGCTGTTTTTT. Translating it yields CASRTGVAGELFF.

This clonotype was recorded many times. The rearrangement uses TRBV28 and TRBJ2-7, with TRBD1 matching over 8 bases. The germline CDR1 and CDR2 sequences are MDHEN and SYDVKM. The CDR3 has 13 amino acids. Trimming removed 10 bases from V and 4 bases from J; junction bases left unmatched: 9. CDR3 sequence: CAIDQGAQYEQYF. The DNA of the CDR3 is TGTGCCATCGACCAGGGGGCACAATACGAGCAGTACTTC.

This clonotype occurred once. As DNA, the CDR3 is TGTGCCAGCAGCTTAGAGGCGGGGCGTGCGCAGTATTTT. It codes for CASSLEAGRAQYF. The genes are TRBV7-8 and TRBJ2-3; possible D gene TRBD2, 6 bases. Looked up from germline, CDR1 is SGHVS and CDR2 is FQNEAQ. The CDR3 consists of 13 residues. Trimming stripped 1 base from V and 10 bases from J, with 12 bases between.